The rows below give T cell receptor beta chains drawn from one sample of a study of blood T cell repertoires in COVID-19. Sequenced by immunoSEQ multiplex PCR; TCRdb stores in-frame clones only, minus some. The data contain about 410,000 clones, about 90% of them seen just once; the ten biggest clones take up about 0.6%. Material: PBMCs or T cells enriched from blood (not recorded which). These receptors all stem from a man aged 18 to 29 who had recovered from COVID-19. Both conserved end residues are part of each CDR3. A D gene is named only where the DNA matches it firmly. Expanded clones are given a class, and other clones once, few, many or no size at all.

v_call	d_call	clone_size	j_call	cdr3_aa	cdr3_nt
TRBV30	.	.	TRBJ1-2	CAWSVRSDYGYTF	TGTGCCTGGAGTGTTCGATCAGACTATGGCTACACCTTC
TRBV5-5	TRBD1	few	TRBJ1-5	CASTVVQGSQPQHF	TGTGCCAGCACCGTTGTACAGGGGAGTCAGCCCCAGCATTTT
TRBV7-9	TRBD1	.	TRBJ1-4	CASSFPQGINEKLFF	TGTGCCAGCAGCTTCCCACAGGGGATTAATGAAAAACTGTTTTTT
TRBV6-1	TRBD1	.	TRBJ2-5	CASSEALQGAWTQYF	TGTGCCAGCAGTGAAGCGCTTCAGGGGGCTTGGACCCAGTACTTC
TRBV6-5	.	.	TRBJ1-1	CASSRQLNTEAFF	TGTGCCAGCAGTCGACAGCTGAACACTGAAGCTTTCTTT
TRBV15	.	once	TRBJ2-5	CATSKGDFAETQYF	TGTGCCACCAGCAAAGGGGACTTCGCGGAGACCCAGTACTTC
TRBV21-1	.	.	TRBJ1-2	CASSSPDRESYGYTF	TGTGCCAGCAGCTCCCCTGACAGGGAGTCCTATGGCTACACCTTC
TRBV19	TRBD2	.	TRBJ2-1	CASSPSPSGGNEQFF	TGTGCCAGTAGTCCTTCCCCTAGCGGGGGGAATGAGCAGTTCTTC
TRBV9	.	.	TRBJ1-4	CASSVDGSSNEKLFF	TGTGCCAGCAGCGTCGACGGGAGCTCTAATGAAAAACTGTTTTTT
TRBV5-1	TRBD1	.	TRBJ1-1	CASSITGAMNTEAFF	TGCGCCAGCAGCATTACAGGGGCGATGAACACTGAAGCTTTCTTT
TRBV6-6	.	.	TRBJ2-7	CASIGGGALGREQYF	TGTGCCAGCATTGGAGGGGGCGCGTTGGGACGCGAGCAGTACTTC
TRBV14	.	few	TRBJ2-7	CASSQDGSGPPYEQYF	TGTGCCAGCAGCCAAGACGGTTCAGGGCCCCCCTACGAGCAGTACTTC
TRBV3-1/TRBV3-2	TRBD1	.	TRBJ1-1	CASSRQGNTEAFF	TGTGCCAGCAGTCGACAGGGGAACACTGAAGCTTTCTTT
TRBV2	.	.	TRBJ2-2	CASTGGLRTGELFF	TGTGCCAGCACAGGGGGGTTGAGAACCGGGGAGCTGTTTTTT
TRBV14	.	.	TRBJ1-5	CASRQGPPHRQPQHF	TGTGCCAGCAGACAAGGGCCTCCACACAGGCAGCCCCAGCATTTT
TRBV5-6	TRBD1	.	TRBJ1-5	CASSALGQGAHQPQHF	TGTGCCAGCAGCGCCTTGGGACAGGGGGCACATCAGCCCCAGCATTTT
TRBV27	.	once	TRBJ1-5	CASSPLPSNQPQHF	TGTGCCAGCAGTCCCCTCCCGAGCAATCAGCCCCAGCATTTT
TRBV28	TRBD2	.	TRBJ2-7	CASRSQALAGGRRYEQYF	TGTGCCAGCAGGTCCCAGGCCCTAGCGGGAGGGCGAAGGTACGAGCAGTACTTC
TRBV6-5	.	once	TRBJ2-7	CASSNGQSYEQYF	TGTGCCAGCAGTAACGGACAATCCTACGAGCAGTACTTC
TRBV7-2	.	.	TRBJ1-6	CASSQNGRQTYSPLHF	TGTGCCAGCAGCCAAAATGGGCGCCAAACCTACTCACCCCTCCACTTT
TRBV7-9	TRBD1	.	TRBJ2-7	CASSTGTGTYEQYF	TGTGCCAGCAGCACCGGGACAGGGACCTACGAGCAGTACTTC
TRBV5-4	.	.	TRBJ2-3	CASSLDFGLASATSTDTQYF	TGTGCCAGCAGCTTGGATTTCGGGTTGGCTAGCGCGACTAGCACAGATACGCAGTATTTT
TRBV27	TRBD1	.	TRBJ1-5	CASGRRQGSANQPQHF	TGTGCCAGCGGTAGGAGACAGGGCTCGGCTAATCAGCCCCAGCATTTT
TRBV19	.	.	TRBJ1-5	CAAKGEGTYSNQPQHF	TGTGCCGCTAAAGGGGAGGGGACATATAGCAATCAGCCCCAGCATTTT
TRBV5-4	.	.	TRBJ2-3	CASSLGGERTDTQYF	TGTGCCAGCAGCCTCGGGGGTGAACGCACAGATACGCAGTATTTT
TRBV7-2	.	.	TRBJ1-5	CASSQGRPSRNQPQHF	TGTGCCAGCAGTCAGGGCCGGCCGTCGCGCAATCAGCCCCAGCATTTT
TRBV5-6	.	.	TRBJ1-5	CASSLSTPQNQPQHF	TGTGCCAGCAGCTTGAGTACACCCCAGAATCAGCCCCAGCATTTT
TRBV6-5	TRBD1	.	TRBJ2-7	CASSYSDRGPEQYF	TGTGCCAGCAGTTACAGCGACAGGGGACCCGAGCAGTACTTC
TRBV6-5	.	few	TRBJ2-1	CASTLPYAGGSPKFF	TGTGCCAGCACTCTGCCCTATGCGGGCGGGTCCCCCAAGTTCTTC
TRBV10-3	.	.	TRBJ1-4	CAISVAEAGEKLFF	TGTGCCATCAGTGTGGCGGAGGCTGGTGAAAAACTGTTTTTT
TRBV7-6	TRBD2	.	TRBJ2-7	CASSPLGREGGAYEQYF	TGTGCCAGCAGCCCCCTTGGGCGGGAGGGGGGAGCCTACGAGCAGTACTTC
TRBV3-1/TRBV3-2	.	.	TRBJ1-2	CASSRQANYGYTF	TGTGCCAGCAGTCGACAGGCGAACTATGGCTACACCTTC
TRBV27	.	.	TRBJ1-2	CASSSSIGGGYTF	TGTGCCAGCAGTTCCTCCATTGGGGGCGGCTACACCTTC
TRBV11-2	.	.	TRBJ1-5	CASSYTGVGNQPQHF	TGTGCCAGCAGCTACACGGGGGTAGGCAATCAGCCCCAGCATTTT
TRBV11-2	.	.	TRBJ2-1	CASSFRGAYNEQFF	TGTGCCAGCAGCTTCAGGGGGGCATACAATGAGCAGTTCTTC
TRBV6-5	TRBD1	.	TRBJ1-2	CASKLKGTDRVGYTF	TGTGCCAGCAAACTCAAGGGTACGGACAGGGTTGGCTACACCTTC
TRBV18	TRBD1	few	TRBJ1-6	CASSPTGDYNSPLHF	TGTGCCAGCTCACCGACAGGGGATTATAATTCACCCCTCCACTTT
TRBV5-4	.	.	TRBJ2-4	CASSSLGQGGNIQYF	TGTGCCAGCAGCTCTCTAGGACAGGGAGGGAACATTCAGTACTTC
TRBV11-2	.	.	TRBJ1-3	CASSLDKRPPRWHTIYF	TGTGCCAGCAGCTTAGATAAACGCCCCCCCAGATGGCACACCATATATTTT
TRBV18	.	few	TRBJ1-4	CASSPRAPTGEKLFF	TGTGCCAGCTCACCACGGGCACCTACAGGCGAAAAACTGTTTTTT
TRBV2	.	.	TRBJ2-5	CASSEVVGVIEETQYF	TGTGCCAGCAGTGAAGTGGTGGGAGTAATAGAAGAGACCCAGTACTTC
TRBV12-3/TRBV12-4	.	.	TRBJ1-6	CASKRGYNSPLHF	TGTGCCAGCAAACGGGGCTATAATTCACCCCTCCACTTT
TRBV9	.	few	TRBJ1-1	CASSVGQSTEAFF	TGTGCCAGCAGCGTAGGGCAGTCCACTGAAGCTTTCTTT
TRBV5-8	TRBD1	.	TRBJ1-5	CASSPAGTVVGGIF	TGTGCCAGCAGCCCCGCCGGGACAGTGGTCGGGGGCATTTTT
TRBV3-1/TRBV3-2	TRBD1	medium-sized	TRBJ1-2	CASSQAVAGTGNGYTF	TGTGCCAGCAGCCAAGCGGTTGCGGGGACAGGGAACGGCTACACCTTC
TRBV7-9	.	.	TRBJ1-3	CASSPRDTIYF	TGTGCCAGCAGCCCCAGGGACACCATATATTTT
TRBV5-1	.	.	TRBJ2-1	CASSQTDPSYNEQFF	TGCGCCAGCAGCCAAACAGATCCATCCTACAATGAGCAGTTCTTC
TRBV7-3	.	.	TRBJ1-2	CASSLGGAGTQSGYTF	TGTGCCAGCAGCTTAGGCGGGGCAGGTACTCAGTCGGGCTACACCTTC
TRBV18	.	.	TRBJ1-5	CASSPNSNQPQHF	TGTGCCAGCTCGCCTAATAGCAATCAGCCCCAGCATTTT
TRBV29-1	.	.	TRBJ1-1	CSVLFLPSEAFF	TGCAGCGTCCTGTTTCTACCCTCTGAAGCTTTCTTT
TRBV5-6	TRBD2	.	TRBJ2-7	CASSLPGGPNLGYEQYF	TGTGCCAGCAGCCTCCCGGGGGGGCCCAATTTGGGCTACGAGCAGTACTTC
TRBV27	TRBD1	.	TRBJ2-4	CASRPDRGVNIQYF	TGTGCCAGCAGGCCGGACAGGGGAGTAAACATTCAGTACTTC
TRBV2	TRBD2	.	TRBJ2-3	CASNNGGLSDTQYF	TGTGCCAGCAATAACGGGGGGTTGTCAGATACGCAGTATTTT
TRBV4-1	TRBD1	.	TRBJ1-1	CASSQPTGSPEAFF	TGCGCCAGCAGCCAACCGACAGGGTCCCCTGAAGCTTTCTTT
TRBV28	.	.	TRBJ2-5	CASSLRQNQETQYF	TGTGCCAGCAGTTTACGACAGAACCAAGAGACCCAGTACTTC